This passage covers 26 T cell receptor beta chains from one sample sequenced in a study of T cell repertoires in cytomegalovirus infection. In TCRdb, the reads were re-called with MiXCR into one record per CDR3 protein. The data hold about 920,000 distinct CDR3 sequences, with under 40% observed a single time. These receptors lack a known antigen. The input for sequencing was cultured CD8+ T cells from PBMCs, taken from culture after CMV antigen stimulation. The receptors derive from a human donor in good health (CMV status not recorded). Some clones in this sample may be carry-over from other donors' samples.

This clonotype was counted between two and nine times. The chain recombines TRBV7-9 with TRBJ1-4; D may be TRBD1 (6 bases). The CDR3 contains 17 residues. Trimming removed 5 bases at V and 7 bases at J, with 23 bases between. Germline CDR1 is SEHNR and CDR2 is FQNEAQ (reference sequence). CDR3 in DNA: TGTGCCAGCAGCCCAACCCTTGGACAGCCACTCTCTGAAAAACTGTTTTTT. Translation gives CASSPTLGQPLSEKLFF.

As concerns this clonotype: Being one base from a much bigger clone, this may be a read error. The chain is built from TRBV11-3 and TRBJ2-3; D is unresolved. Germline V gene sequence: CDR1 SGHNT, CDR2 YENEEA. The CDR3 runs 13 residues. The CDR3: CASSMDPTDTHYF. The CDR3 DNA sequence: TGTGCCAGCAGCATGGACCCCACAGATACGCATTATTTT.

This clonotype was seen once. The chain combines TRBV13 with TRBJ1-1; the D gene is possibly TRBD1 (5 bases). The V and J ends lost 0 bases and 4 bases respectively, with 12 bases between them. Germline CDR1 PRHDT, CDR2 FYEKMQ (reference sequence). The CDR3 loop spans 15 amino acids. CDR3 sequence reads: CASSLGIGTPTEAFF. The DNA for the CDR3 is TGTGCCAGCAGCTTAGGAATAGGGACGCCCACTGAAGCTTTCTTT.

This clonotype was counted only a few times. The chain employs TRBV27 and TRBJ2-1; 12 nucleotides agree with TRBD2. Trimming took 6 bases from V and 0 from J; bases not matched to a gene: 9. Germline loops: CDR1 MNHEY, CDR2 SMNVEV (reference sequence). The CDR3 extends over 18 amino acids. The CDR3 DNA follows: TGTGCCAGCAGCTCAGGGACTAGCGGGTTCCGCTCCTACAATGAGCAGTTCTTC. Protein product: CASSSGTSGFRSYNEQFF.

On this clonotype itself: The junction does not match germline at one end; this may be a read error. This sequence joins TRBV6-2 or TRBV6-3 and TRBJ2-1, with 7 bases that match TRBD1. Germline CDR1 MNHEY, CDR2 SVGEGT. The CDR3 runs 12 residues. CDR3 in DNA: TGTGCCAGCAGTCCCGGGACAGCCGTGAGAAACTTC. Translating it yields CASSPGTAVRNF.

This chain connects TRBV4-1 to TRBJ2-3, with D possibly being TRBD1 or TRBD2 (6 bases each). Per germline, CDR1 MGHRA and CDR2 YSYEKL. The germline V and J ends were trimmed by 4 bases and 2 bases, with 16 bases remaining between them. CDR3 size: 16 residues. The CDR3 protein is CASSLLSGAYTDTQYF. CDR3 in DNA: TGCGCCAGCAGCCTCCTGTCGGGGGCGTACACAGATACGCAGTATTTT.

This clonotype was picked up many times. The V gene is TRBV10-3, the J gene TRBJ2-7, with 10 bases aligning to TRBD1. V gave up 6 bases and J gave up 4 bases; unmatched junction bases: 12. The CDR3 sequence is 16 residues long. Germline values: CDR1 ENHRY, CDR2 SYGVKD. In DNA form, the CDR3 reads TGTGCCATCAGCCTTCCCCGGGACAGGGGTATTTACGAGCAGTACTTC. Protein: CAISLPRDRGIYEQYF.

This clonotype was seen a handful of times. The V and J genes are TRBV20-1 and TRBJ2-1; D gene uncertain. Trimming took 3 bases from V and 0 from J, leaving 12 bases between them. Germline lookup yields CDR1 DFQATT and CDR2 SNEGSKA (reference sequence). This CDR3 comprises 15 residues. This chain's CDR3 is CSASADESSYNEQFF. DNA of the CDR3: TGCAGTGCTAGTGCCGACGAGAGCTCCTACAATGAGCAGTTCTTC.

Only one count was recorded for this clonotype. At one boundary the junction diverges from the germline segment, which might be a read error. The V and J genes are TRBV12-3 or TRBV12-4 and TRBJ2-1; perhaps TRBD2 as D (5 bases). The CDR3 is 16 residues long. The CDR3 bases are TGTACCAGCAGTTTAATCTGGCTTCCGGGGATCCATGAGCAGTTCTTC. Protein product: CTSSLIWLPGIHEQFF.

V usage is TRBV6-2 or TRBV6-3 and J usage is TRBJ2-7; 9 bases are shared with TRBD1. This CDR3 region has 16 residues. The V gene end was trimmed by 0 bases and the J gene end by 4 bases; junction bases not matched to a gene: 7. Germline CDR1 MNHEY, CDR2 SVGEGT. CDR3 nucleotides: TGTGCCAGCAGTTACTCGACGCGGACAGGGGATTACGAGCAGTACGTC. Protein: CASSYSTRTGDYEQYV.

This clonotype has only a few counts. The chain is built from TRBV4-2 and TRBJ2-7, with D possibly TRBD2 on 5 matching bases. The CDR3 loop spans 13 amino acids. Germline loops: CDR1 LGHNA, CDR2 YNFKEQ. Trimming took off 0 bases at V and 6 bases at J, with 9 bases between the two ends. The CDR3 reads CASSQDLDSEQYV. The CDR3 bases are TGTGCCAGCAGCCAAGATTTGGACTCCGAGCAGTACGTC.

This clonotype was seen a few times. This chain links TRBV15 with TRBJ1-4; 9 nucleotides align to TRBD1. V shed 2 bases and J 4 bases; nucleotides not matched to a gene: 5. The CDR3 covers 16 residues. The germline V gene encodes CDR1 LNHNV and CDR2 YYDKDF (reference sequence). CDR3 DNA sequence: TGTGCCACCAGCAGAACAGGGGGCCGGAGTAATGAAAAACTGTTTTTT. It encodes CATSRTGGRSNEKLFF.

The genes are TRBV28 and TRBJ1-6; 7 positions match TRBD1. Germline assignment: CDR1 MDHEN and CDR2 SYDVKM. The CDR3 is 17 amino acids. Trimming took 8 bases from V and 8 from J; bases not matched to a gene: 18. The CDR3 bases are TGTGCCAGCTCCCTGACAGGGACGGAACCTGTTTATTCACCCCTCCACTTT. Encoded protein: CASSLTGTEPVYSPLHF.

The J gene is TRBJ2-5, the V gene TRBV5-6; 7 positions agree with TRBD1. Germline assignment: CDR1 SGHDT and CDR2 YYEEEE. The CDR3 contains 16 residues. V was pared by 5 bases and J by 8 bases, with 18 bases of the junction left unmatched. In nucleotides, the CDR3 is TGTGCCAGCAGGTTTGTGGGGACAGAAGACCTGGGAACCCAGTACTTC. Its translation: CASRFVGTEDLGTQYF.

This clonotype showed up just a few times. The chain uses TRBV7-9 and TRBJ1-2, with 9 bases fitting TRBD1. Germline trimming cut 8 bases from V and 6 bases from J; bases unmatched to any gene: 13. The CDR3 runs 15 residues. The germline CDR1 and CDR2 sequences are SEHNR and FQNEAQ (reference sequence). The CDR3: CASGVRTGDEDGYTF. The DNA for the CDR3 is TGTGCCAGCGGTGTCCGGACAGGGGACGAGGATGGCTACACCTTC.

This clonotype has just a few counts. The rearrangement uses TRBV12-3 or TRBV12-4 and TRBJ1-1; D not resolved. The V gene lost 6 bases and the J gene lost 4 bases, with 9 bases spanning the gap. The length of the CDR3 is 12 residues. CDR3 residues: CASSDGITEAFF. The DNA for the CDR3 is TGTGCCAGCAGCGACGGTATCACTGAAGCTTTCTTT.

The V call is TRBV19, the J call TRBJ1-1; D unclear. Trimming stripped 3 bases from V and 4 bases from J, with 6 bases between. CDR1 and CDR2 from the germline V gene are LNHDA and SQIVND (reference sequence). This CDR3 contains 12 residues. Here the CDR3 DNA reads TGTGCCAGTAGTATGGGGTTCACTGAAGCTTTCTTT. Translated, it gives CASSMGFTEAFF.

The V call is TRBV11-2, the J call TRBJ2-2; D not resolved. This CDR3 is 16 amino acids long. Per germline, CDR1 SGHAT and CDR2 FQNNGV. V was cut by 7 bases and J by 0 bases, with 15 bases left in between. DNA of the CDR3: TGTGCCAGCACCATTAGCAGTAAAACGAACACCGGGGAGCTGTTTTTT. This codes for CASTISSKTNTGELFF. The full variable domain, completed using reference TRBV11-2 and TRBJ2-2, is EAGVAQSPRYKIIEKRQSVAFWCNPISGHATLYWYQQILGQGPKLLIQFQNNGVVDDSQLPKDRFSAERLKGVDSTLKIQPAKLEDSAVYLCASTISSKTNTGELFFGEGSRLTVL.

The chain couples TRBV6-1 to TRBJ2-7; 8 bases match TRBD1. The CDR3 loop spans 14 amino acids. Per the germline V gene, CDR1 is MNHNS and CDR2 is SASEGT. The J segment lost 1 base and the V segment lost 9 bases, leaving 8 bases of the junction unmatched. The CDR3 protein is CASRRDRKSYEQYF. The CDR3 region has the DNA TGTGCCAGTCGTCGGGACAGGAAGTCCTACGAGCAGTACTTC.

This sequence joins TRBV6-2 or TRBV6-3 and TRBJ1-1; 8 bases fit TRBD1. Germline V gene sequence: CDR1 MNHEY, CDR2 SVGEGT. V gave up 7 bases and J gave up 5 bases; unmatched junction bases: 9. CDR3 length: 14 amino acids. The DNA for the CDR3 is TGTGCCAGCATTAACAGGGGGAAAGGTACTGAAGCTTTCTTT. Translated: CASINRGKGTEAFF.

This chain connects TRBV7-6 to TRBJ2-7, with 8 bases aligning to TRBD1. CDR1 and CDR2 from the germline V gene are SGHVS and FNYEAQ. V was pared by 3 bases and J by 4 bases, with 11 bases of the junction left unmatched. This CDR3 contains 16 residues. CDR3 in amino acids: CASSLGPGQVGYEQYV. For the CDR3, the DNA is TGTGCCAGCAGCTTGGGTCCGGGACAGGTTGGGTACGAGCAGTACGTC.

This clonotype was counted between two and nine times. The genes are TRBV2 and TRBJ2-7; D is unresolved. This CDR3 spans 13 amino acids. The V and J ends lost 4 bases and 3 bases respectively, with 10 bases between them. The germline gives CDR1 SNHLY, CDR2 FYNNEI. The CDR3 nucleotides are TGTGCCAGCAGTGGAATCCCAAACTACGAGCAGTACTTC. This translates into CASSGIPNYEQYF.

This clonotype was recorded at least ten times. The CDR3 DNA reads TGTGCCAGCAGCTTACTGTGGACAAAAACCTACGAGCAGTACTTC. This translates into CASSLLWTKTYEQYF. The chain joins TRBV5-5 to TRBJ2-7; TRBD1 might be the D (5 bases). The V and J ends lost 2 bases and 2 bases respectively, with 14 bases between them. Germline values: CDR1 SGHKS, CDR2 YYEKEE (reference sequence). The CDR3 has 15 residues.

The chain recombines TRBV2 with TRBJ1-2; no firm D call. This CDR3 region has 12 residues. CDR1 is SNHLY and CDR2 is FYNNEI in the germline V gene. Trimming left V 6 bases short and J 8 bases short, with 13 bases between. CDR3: CASREGSGGYTF. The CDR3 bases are TGTGCCAGCAGAGAGGGCTCGGGAGGCTACACCTTC.

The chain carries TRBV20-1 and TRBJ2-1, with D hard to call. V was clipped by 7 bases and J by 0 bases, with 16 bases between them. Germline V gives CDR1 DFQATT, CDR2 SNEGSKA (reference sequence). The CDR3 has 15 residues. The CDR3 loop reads CSGRGSKSSYNEQFF. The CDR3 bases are TGCAGTGGCCGCGGCAGCAAAAGCTCCTACAATGAGCAGTTCTTC.

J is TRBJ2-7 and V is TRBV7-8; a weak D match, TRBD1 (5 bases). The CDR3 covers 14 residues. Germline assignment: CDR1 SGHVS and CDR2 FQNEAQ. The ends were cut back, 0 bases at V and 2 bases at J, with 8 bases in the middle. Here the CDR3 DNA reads TGTGCCAGCAGCTTAGCTGACAGTCCCTACGAGCAGTACTTC. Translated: CASSLADSPYEQYF.